This is a list of T cell receptor beta chains from one sample in a study of blood T cell repertoires in COVID-19. TCRdb's table, derived via immunoSEQ multiplex PCR, lists solely in-frame clones and lacks some. Of 14,000 or so clones listed, about 83% were seen once; the top ten hold under 30%. Sequencing was carried out using peripheral blood. The receptor source for this set is a woman between 55 and 75 years old with acute or convalescent COVID-19. Both conserved end residues are part of each CDR3. Fields, in order: clone size, D gene, J gene, V gene, CDR3 DNA, CDR3 protein. D genes are given only for firm matches. Some rows have no size entry. The others give once, few or many, or a class for an expanded clone.

NA	NA	TRBJ1-1	TRBV4-2	TGTGCCAGCAGCCGGTTGGGACAACCGAACACTGAAGCTTTCTTT	CASSRLGQPNTEAFF
NA	NA	TRBJ1-6	TRBV10-3	TGTGCCATCAGTGATCCCTCAACCGGGTCACCCCTCCACTTT	CAISDPSTGSPLHF
NA	TRBD1	TRBJ1-1	TRBV15	TGTGCCACCAGCCGAGGACAGGGATACACTGAAGCTTTCTTT	CATSRGQGYTEAFF
NA	NA	TRBJ1-1	TRBV10-1	TGCGCCAGCAGTGAAAGAAGAGGGAACACTGAAGCTTTCTTT	CASSERRGNTEAFF
NA	TRBD1	TRBJ2-7	TRBV28	TGTGCCATAAACAGGGGGCCCTACGAGCAGTACTTC	CAINRGPYEQYF
NA	TRBD2	TRBJ2-7	TRBV25-1	TGTGCCAGCAGTGCGCTAGCGGGCCTATACGAGCAGTACTTC	CASSALAGLYEQYF
once	NA	TRBJ2-5	TRBV28	TGTGCATCACAGATTCAAGAGACCCAGTACTTC	CASQIQETQYF
NA	NA	TRBJ2-4	TRBV4-1	TGCGCCAGCAGACAAATACTAGTCATGTCACAGTCGGCCAAAAACATTCAGTACTTC	CASRQILVMSQSAKNIQYF
NA	NA	TRBJ1-1	TRBV19	TGTGCCAGTAGTATGAGGTTCATGAACACTGAAGCTTTCTTT	CASSMRFMNTEAFF
NA	NA	TRBJ2-7	TRBV7-2	TGTGCCAGCAGCTTAGGATGGTGGGTAGGGAGCTCCTACGAGCAGTACTTC	CASSLGWWVGSSYEQYF
NA	NA	TRBJ1-2	TRBV9	TGTGCCAGCAGCTTCTACAGGGATGGGGTTGGTCTGGATTATGGCTACACCTTC	CASSFYRDGVGLDYGYTF